This T cell receptor beta chain was documented in a study of blood T cells in healthy people across ages. General study findings and limits: PBMCs were not sorted, which prevented a conclusive comparison of naive versus antigen-experienced cells.

A second PCR of 7 to 11 cycles used a sample-barcoded 5' primer and a J-beta primer mix. TCRdb recomputed calls from the 5' RACE reads with MiXCR, one row per CDR3 protein. The data show about 720,000 distinct CDR3 sequences, with around 25% seen just once and under 4.5% held by the top ten. Comment on this clonotype: Its antigen is still unknown. The junction differs from germline at one of its ends, possibly a read error.

This same sample was also part of a study on T cells of mothers and their children. That work states: Every mother supplied over 8 million TCR beta CDR3 reads and every child a few million.

Sequencing was performed on blood. This TCR was sampled from a boy between 5 and 17 years old in good health.

CDR3 nucleotide sequence: TGTGCCAGCAGTTACGGACAGGGTCCCCCCCAACATTTT. This codes for CASSYGQGPPQHF. The chain joins TRBV6-6 to TRBJ2-3; TRBD1 matches at 8 bases. This CDR3 is built from 13 residues. Germline V gene data show CDR1 as MNHNY and CDR2 as SVGAGI (reference sequence).